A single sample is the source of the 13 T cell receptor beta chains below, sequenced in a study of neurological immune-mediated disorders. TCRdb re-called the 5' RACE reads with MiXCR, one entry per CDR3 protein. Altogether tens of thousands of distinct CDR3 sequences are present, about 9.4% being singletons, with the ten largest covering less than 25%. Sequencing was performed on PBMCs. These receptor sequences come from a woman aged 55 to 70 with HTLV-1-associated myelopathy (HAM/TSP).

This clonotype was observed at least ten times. The CDR3 DNA follows: TGTGCCAGCTCCATAGACGGAGGGCGCGGCTACACCTTC. This translates into CASSIDGGRGYTF. The genes are TRBV7-9 and TRBJ1-2; D gene uncertain. CDR1 is SEHNR and CDR2 is FQNEAQ in the germline V gene (reference sequence). This CDR3 contains 13 residues. Trimming shortened V by 8 bases and J by 8 bases, and 18 bases separated the two germline ends.

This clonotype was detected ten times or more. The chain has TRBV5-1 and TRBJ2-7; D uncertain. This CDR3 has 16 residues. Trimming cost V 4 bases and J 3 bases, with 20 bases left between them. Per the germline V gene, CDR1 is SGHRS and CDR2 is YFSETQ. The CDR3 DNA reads TGCGCCAGCAGCCCAAGTAGGCAAGGCCTTGTCTACGAGCAGTACTTC. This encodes CASSPSRQGLVYEQYF.

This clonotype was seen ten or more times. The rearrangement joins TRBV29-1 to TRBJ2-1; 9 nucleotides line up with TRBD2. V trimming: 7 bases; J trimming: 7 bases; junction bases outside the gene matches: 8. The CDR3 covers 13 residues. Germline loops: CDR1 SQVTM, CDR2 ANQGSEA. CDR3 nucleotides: TGCAGCGGCGGGGGGGCAGGGGGGAATGAGCAGTTCTTC. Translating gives CSGGGAGGNEQFF.

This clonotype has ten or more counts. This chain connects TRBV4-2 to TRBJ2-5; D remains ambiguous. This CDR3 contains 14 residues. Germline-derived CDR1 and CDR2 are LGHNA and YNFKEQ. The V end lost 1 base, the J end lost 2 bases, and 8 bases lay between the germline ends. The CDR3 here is CASSQVDRQETQYF. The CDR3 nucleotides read TGTGCCAGCAGCCAAGTCGACCGTCAAGAGACCCAGTACTTC.

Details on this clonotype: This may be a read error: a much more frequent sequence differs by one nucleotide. CDR3 sequence: CASSYSTDLDGTDYEQYF. For the CDR3, the DNA is TGTGCCAGCAGTTACTCGACCGACTTGGATGGGACAGACTACGAGCAGTACTTC. The genes are TRBV6-5 and TRBJ2-7, with 7 bases matching TRBD1. Germline V gene sequence: CDR1 MNHEY, CDR2 SVGAGI. After removal of 0 bases from V and 3 bases from J, the junction contained 14 bases not matched to a gene. This CDR3 spans 18 amino acids.

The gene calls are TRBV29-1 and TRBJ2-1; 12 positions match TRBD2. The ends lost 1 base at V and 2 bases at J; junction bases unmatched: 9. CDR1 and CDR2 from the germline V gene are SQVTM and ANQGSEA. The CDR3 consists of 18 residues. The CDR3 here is CSVEALRLAGGTYNEQFF. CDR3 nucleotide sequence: TGCAGCGTTGAAGCTTTGCGGCTAGCGGGGGGGACCTACAATGAGCAGTTCTTC.

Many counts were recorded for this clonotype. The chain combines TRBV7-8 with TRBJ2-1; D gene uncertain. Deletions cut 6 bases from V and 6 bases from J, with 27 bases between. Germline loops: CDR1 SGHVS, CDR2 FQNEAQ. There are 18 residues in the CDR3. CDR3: CASSSVLFSRSVGNEQFF. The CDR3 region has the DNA TGTGCCAGCAGTTCCGTCCTCTTTAGCCGCTCGGTCGGCAATGAGCAGTTCTTC.

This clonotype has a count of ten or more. For the CDR3, the DNA is TGCAGTGCTAAAACGGGACAGGGGCCCCTCTCCCTTCAGTTCTTC. Residues: CSAKTGQGPLSLQFF. The rearrangement links TRBV20-1 to TRBJ2-1, with 10 nucleotides matching TRBD1. CDR1 and CDR2 from the germline V gene are DFQATT and SNEGSKA (reference sequence). CDR3 length: 15 amino acids. V trimming: 4 bases; J trimming: 13 bases; junction bases outside the gene matches: 16.

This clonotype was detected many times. CDR3: CASRSGGAGTDTQYF. Written as DNA, the CDR3 is TGTGCCAGCAGAAGCGGGGGGGCGGGCACAGATACGCAGTATTTT. The rearrangement links TRBV28 to TRBJ2-3; 10 bases are shared with TRBD2. V lost 6 bases and J lost 1; bases outside the gene matches: 4. The germline gives CDR1 MDHEN, CDR2 SYDVKM. The CDR3 sequence is 15 residues long.

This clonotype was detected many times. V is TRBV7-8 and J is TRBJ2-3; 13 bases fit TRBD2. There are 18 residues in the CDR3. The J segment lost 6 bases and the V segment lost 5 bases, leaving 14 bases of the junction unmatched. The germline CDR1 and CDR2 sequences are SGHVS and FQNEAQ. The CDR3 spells CASSLPRTSGGQSDTQYF. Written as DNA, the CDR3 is TGTGCCAGCAGCCTACCCCGGACTAGCGGGGGACAGTCGGATACGCAGTATTTT.

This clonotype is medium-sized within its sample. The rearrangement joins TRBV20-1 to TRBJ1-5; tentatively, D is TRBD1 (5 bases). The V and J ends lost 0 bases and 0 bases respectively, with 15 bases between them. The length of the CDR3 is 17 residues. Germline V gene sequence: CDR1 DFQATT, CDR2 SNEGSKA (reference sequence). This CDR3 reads CSARDGLRQLSNQPQHF. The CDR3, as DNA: TGCAGTGCTAGAGATGGACTCCGACAGCTTAGCAATCAGCCCCAGCATTTT.

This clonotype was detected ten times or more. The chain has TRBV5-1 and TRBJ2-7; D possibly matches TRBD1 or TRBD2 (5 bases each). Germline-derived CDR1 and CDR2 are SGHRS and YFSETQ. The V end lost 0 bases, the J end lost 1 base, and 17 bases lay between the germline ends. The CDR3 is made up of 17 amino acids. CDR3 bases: TGCGCCAGCAGCTTGGCATACGGGGCATCCACATCCTACGAGCAGTACTTC. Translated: CASSLAYGASTSYEQYF.

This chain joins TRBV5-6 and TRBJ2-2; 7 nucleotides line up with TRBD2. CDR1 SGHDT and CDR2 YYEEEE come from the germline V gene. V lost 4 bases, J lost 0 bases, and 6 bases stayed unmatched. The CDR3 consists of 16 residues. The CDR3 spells CASSPYGLANTGELFF. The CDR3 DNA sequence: TGTGCCAGCAGCCCGTACGGACTAGCGAACACCGGGGAGCTGTTTTTT.